The present T cell receptor beta chain was sequenced within a study of blood T cells in healthy people across ages. There are 12 residues in the CDR3. CDR1 and CDR2 (germline): ENHRY, SYGVKD. With 5 bases removed from V and 1 base from J, the gap between germline ends came to 6 bases. The authors ran a second PCR of about 6 to 12 cycles using a sample-barcoded 5' primer and a J-beta primer mix. Each cDNA was tagged by a template-switch adaptor containing 12 random nucleotides. TCRdb reprocessed the 5' RACE reads via MiXCR and lists one record per CDR3 protein. The sample has 600,000 to 800,000 distinct CDR3 sequences, more than 45% seen once; the top ten hold approximately 15%. This clonotype was recorded at least ten times.

This rearrangement joins TRBV10-3 to TRBJ2-7; D gene unclear. Sequencing used blood. This receptor was taken from an elderly woman in good health. Written as DNA, the CDR3 is TGTGCCATCAGTAAAGCATCCTACGAGCAGTACTTC. Encoded protein: CAISKASYEQYF.